The source of this T cell receptor (beta chain) is a study of shared clonotypes between healthy human individuals. Findings and caveats of the study: The diversity represented, both genetic and in exposure history, was limited by few donors.

The naive CD8 subset, CD45RO-negative cells positively selected for CCR7, excluded terminally differentiated effector memory CD45RA+ cells. This CDR3 is built from 18 residues. V gave up 3 bases and J gave up 2 bases, with 22 bases separating them. CDR1 SGDLS and CDR2 YYNGEE come from the germline V gene. Concerning this clone itself: Its antigen is unknown.

Sequencing used immunoSEQ multiplex PCR; TCRdb keeps in-frame clones, though not all of them. The repertoire holds a few million clones, 85% to 95% seen once, with 1.5% to 2% in the top ten. The sequenced material came from naive CD8+ T cells from PBMCs. J is TRBJ2-3 and V is TRBV9; TRBD1 might be the D (5 bases). The sequence was collected from a man between 18 and 29 years old in good health. Some clones in this sample may be carry-over from other donors' samples. CDR3: CASSDPLYTGEYTDTQYF. The CDR3 nucleotides read TGTGCCAGCAGCGACCCGCTATACACAGGCGAGTACACAGATACGCAGTATTTT.